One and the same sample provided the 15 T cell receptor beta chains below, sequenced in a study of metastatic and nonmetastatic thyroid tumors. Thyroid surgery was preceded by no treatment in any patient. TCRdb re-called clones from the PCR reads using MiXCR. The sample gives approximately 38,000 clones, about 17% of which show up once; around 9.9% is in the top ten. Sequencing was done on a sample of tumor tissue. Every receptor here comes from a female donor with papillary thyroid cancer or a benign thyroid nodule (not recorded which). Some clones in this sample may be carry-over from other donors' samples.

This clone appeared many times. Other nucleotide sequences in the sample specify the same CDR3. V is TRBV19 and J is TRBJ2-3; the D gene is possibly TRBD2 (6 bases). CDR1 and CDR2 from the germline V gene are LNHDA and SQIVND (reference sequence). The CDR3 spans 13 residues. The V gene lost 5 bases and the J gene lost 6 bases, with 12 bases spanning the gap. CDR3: CASSEIGGDTQYF. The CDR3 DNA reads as TGTGCCAGTAGTGAAATTGGGGGGGATACGCAGTATTTT.

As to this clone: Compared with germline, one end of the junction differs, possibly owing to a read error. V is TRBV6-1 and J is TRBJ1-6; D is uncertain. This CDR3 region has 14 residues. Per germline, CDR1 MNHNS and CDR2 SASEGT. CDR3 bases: TGTGCCAGCAGTGCCTGGCCCGCTGATTCACCCCTCCATTTT. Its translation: CASSAWPADSPLHF.

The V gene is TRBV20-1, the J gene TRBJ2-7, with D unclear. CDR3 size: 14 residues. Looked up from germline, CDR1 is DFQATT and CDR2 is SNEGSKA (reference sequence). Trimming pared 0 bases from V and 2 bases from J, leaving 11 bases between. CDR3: CSARDPQRTYEQYF. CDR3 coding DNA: TGCAGTGCTAGAGATCCCCAACGTACCTACGAGCAGTACTTC.

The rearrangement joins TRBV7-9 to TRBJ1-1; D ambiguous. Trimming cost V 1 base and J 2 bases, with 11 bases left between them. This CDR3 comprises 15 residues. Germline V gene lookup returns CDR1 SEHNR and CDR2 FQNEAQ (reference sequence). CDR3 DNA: TGTGCCAGCAGCTTAGGTGGCAGGATCAACACTGAAGCTTTCTTT. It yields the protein CASSLGGRINTEAFF.

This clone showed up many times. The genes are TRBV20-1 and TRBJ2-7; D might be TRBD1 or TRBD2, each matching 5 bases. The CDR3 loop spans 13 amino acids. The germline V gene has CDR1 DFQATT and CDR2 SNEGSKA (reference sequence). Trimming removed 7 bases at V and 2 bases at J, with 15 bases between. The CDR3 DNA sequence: TGCAGTGTATCCAGGGACGTAACCTACGAGCAGTACTTC. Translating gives CSVSRDVTYEQYF.

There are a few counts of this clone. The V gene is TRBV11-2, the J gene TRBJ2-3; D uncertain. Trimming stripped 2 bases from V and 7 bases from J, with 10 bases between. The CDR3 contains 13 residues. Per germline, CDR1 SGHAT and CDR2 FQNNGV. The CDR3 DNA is TGTGCCAGCAGCTTATTGAGAGCATATACGCAGTATTTT. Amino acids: CASSLLRAYTQYF.

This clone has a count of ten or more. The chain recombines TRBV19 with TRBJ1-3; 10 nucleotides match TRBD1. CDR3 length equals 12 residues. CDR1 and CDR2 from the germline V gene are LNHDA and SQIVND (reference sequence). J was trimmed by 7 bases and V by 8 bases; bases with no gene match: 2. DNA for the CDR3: TGTGCCAGTCGGACAGGGGGGAACACCATATATTTT. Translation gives CASRTGGNTIYF.

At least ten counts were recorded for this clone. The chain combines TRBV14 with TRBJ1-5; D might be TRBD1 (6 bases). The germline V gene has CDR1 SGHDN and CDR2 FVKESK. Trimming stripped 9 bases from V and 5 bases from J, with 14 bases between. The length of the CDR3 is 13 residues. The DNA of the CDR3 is TGTGCCAGTCTCATCGGGGGGCATCAGCCCCAGCATTTT. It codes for CASLIGGHQPQHF.

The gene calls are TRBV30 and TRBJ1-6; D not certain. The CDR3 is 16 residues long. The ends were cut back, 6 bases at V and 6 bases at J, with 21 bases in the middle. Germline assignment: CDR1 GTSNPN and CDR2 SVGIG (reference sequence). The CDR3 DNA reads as TGTGCCTGTATTTCGCCGAGGAACGGGTGTAATTCACCCCTCCACTTT. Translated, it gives CACISPRNGCNSPLHF.

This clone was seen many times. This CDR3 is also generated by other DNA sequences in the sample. The CDR3 DNA follows: TGTGCCAGCAGTTCCCCGACTGAGTATGGCTACACCTTC. Amino acid sequence: CASSSPTEYGYTF. The J gene is TRBJ1-2, the V gene TRBV28; D is unresolved. CDR1 and CDR2 (germline): MDHEN, SYDVKM. The CDR3 loop spans 13 amino acids. Trimming cost V 4 bases and J 5 bases, with 11 bases left between them.

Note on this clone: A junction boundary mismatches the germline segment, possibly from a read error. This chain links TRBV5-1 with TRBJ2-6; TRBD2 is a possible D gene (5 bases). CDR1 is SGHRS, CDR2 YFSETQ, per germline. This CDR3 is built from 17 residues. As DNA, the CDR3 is TGCACCAGCAGCTCCGGACTGGGCGGTACTGGGGCCAACGTCCTGACTTTC. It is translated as CTSSSGLGGTGANVLTF.

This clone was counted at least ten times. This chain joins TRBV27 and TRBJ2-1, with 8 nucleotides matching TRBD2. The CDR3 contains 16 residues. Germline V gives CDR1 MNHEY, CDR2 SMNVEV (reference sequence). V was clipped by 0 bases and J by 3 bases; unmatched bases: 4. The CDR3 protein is CASSLSSSGSYNEQFF. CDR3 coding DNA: TGTGCCAGCAGTTTATCATCGAGCGGGAGCTACAATGAGCAGTTCTTC.

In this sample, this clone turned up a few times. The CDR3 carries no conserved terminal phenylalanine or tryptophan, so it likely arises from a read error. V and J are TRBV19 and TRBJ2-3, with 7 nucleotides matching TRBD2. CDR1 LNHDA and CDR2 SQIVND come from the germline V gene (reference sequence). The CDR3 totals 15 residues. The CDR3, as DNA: TGTTCCAGTAGTACGAGAGCGGGGAGCACAGATACGCAGTATCTT. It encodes CSSSTRAGSTDTQYL.

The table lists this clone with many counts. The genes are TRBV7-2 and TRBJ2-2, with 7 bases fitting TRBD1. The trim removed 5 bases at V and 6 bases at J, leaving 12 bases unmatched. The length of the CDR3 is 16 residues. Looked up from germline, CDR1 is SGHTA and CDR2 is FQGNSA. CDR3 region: CASSRDTGANAGELFF. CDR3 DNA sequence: TGTGCCAGCAGCCGGGATACAGGGGCTAATGCCGGGGAGCTGTTTTTT.

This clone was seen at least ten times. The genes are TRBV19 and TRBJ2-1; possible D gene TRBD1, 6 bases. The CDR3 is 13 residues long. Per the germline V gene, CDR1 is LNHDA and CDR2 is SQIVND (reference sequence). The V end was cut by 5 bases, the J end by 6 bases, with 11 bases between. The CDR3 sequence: CASSFGQSNEQFF. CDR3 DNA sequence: TGTGCCAGTAGTTTTGGACAGAGCAATGAGCAGTTCTTC.